This T cell receptor (beta chain) came from a study of blood T cell repertoires in COVID-19. For the study at large: Samples of COVID-19 (acute and convalescent) were obtained from the United States, Italy and Spain.

This table comes from immunoSEQ multiplex PCR, and its TCRdb copy is limited to in-frame clones, with some not included. Seen here are 100,000 to 150,000 clones, around nine tenths observed once, and the top ten hold 9.5% to 12%. Germline CDR1 and CDR2: PRHDT and FYEKMQ (reference sequence). Trimming removed 5 bases from V and 7 bases from J, with 21 bases in between. The CDR3 totals 15 residues. Seattle participants joined during active infection and were tracked over time. This sequence originates from a woman aged 70-85 years with COVID-19, enrolled during active disease. J is TRBJ2-7 and V is TRBV13; perhaps TRBD1 as D (5 bases). The material sequenced was peripheral blood. CDR3 loop: CASSGADVPFREQYF. The CDR3 DNA reads as TGTGCCAGCAGCGGGGCAGACGTCCCGTTTAGGGAGCAGTACTTC.